This record concerns one T cell receptor (beta chain) sequence. The authors' processing: Amplification of reference gene primers provided the estimated nucleated cell counts. Libraries were prepared by immunoSEQ multiplex PCR; TCRdb keeps only in-frame clonotypes and omits some of them. The D gene and trimming were derived from the DNA, and the V and J assignments and clone size from that table. This table has some 170,000 clones, roughly 87% appearing once. This entry belongs to a study of blood T cell repertoires in COVID-19. On the study more broadly: Sources were T cells, B-cell-depleted T cells, or PBMCs; the material itself was cDNA or gDNA.

CDR3 length equals 15 residues. Trimming removed 4 bases at V and 0 bases at J, with 13 bases between. In germline, CDR1 is SNHLY, CDR2 FYNNEI. The clonotype was recovered from a human donor with acute COVID-19. The donor label of this sample is uncertain. The specimen sequenced was PBMCs or T cells enriched from blood (not recorded which). The V call is TRBV2, the J call TRBJ2-7; a weak D match, TRBD1 (5 bases). CDR3 coding DNA: TGTGCCAGCAGTGCTGACAGTCTCAACTCCTACGAGCAGTACTTC. Its translation is CASSADSLNSYEQYF.